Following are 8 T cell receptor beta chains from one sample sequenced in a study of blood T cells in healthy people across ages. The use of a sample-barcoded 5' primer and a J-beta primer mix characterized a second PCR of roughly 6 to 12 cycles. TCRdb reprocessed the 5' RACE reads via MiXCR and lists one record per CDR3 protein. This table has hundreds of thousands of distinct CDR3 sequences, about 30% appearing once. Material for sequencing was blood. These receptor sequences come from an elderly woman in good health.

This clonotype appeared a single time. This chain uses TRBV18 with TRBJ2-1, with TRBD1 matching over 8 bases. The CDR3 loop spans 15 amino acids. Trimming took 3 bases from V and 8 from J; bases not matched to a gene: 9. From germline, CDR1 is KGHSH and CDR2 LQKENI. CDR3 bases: TGTGCCAGCTCACCGGCTGGCAGGGGGCTGGATGAGCAGTTCTTC. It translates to CASSPAGRGLDEQFF.

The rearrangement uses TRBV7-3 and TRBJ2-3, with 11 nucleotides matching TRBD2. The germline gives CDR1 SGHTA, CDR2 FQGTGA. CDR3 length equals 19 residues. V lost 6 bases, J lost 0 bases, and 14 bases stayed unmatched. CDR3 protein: CASSPGRTSGRNSTDTQYF. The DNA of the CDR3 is TGTGCCAGCAGTCCGGGGCGGACTAGCGGGCGGAATAGCACAGATACGCAGTATTTT.

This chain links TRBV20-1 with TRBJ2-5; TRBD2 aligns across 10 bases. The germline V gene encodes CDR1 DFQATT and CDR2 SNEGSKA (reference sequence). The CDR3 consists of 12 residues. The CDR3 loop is CRKKAGGETQYF. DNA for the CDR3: TGCAGAAAGAAAGCGGGGGGGGAGACCCAGTACTTC.

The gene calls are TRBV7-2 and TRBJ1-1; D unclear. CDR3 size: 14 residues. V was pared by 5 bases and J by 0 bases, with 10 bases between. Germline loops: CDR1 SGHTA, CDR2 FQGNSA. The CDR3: CASSPTAMNTEAFF. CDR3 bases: TGTGCCAGCAGCCCTACGGCCATGAACACTGAAGCTTTCTTT.

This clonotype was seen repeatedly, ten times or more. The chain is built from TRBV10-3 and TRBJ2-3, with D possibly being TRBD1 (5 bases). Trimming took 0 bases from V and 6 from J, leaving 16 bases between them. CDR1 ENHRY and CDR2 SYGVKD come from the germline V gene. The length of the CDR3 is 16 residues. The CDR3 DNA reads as TGTGCCATCAGTGAGTCGCCCCAGGGTCTGGGTGATACGCAGTATTTT. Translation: CAISESPQGLGDTQYF.

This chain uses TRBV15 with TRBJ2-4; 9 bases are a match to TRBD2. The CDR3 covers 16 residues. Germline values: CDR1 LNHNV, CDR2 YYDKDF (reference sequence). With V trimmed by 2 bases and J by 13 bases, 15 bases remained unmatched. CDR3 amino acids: CATSRSGLAECREQYF. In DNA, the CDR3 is TGTGCCACCAGCAGATCGGGACTAGCAGAATGCCGTGAGCAGTACTTC.

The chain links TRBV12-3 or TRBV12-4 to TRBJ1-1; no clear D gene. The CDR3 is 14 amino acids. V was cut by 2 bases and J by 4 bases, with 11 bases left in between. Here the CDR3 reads CASSLLGLPTEAFF. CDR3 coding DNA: TGTGCCAGCAGTTTATTGGGCCTGCCCACTGAAGCTTTCTTT.

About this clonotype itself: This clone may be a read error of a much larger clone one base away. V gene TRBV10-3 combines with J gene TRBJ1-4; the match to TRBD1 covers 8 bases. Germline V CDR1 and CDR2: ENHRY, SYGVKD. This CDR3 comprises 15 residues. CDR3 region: CAISVGQGKGEKRFF. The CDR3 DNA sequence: TGTGCCATCAGCGTCGGACAGGGCAAGGGTGAAAAACGGTTTTTT.